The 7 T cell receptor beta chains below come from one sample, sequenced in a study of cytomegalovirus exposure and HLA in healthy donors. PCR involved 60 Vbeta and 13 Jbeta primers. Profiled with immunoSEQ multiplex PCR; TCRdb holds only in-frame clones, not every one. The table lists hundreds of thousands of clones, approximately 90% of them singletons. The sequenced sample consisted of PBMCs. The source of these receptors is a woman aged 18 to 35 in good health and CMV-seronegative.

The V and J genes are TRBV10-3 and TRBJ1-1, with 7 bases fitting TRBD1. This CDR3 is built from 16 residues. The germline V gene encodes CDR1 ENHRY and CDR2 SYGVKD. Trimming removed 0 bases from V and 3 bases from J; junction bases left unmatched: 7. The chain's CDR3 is CAISESLGRGDTEAFF. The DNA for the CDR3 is TGTGCCATCAGTGAGTCGTTGGGCAGGGGGGACACTGAAGCTTTCTTT.

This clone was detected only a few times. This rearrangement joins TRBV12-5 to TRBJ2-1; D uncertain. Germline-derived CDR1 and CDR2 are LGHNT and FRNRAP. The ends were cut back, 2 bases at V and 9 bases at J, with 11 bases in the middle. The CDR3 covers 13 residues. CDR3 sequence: CASGLLELTEQFF. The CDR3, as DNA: TGTGCTAGTGGTTTGCTAGAGCTAACTGAGCAGTTCTTC.

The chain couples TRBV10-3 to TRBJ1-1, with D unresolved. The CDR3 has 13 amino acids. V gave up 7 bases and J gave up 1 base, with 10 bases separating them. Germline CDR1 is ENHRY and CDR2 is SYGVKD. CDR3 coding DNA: TGTGCCATCACCCCGGCGGCGAACACTGAAGCTTTCTTT. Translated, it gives CAITPAANTEAFF.

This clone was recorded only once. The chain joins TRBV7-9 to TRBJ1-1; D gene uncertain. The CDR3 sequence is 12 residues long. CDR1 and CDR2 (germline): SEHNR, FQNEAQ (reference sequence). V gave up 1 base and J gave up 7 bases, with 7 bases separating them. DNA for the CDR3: TGTGCCAGCAGCTTAGGGCAGCGTGAAGCTTTCTTT. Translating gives CASSLGQREAFF.

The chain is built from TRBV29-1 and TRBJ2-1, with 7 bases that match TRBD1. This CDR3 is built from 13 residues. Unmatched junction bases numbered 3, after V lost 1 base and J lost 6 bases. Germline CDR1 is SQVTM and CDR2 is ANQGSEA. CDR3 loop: CSVEAGTANEQFF. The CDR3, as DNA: TGCAGCGTTGAAGCCGGGACAGCCAATGAGCAGTTCTTC.

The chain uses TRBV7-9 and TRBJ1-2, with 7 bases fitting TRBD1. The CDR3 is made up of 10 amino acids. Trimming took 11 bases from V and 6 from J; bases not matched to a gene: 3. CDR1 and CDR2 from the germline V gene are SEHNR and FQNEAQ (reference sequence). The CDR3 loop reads CAGDRDGYTF. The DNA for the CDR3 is TGTGCCGGCGACAGGGATGGCTACACCTTC.

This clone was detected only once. The CDR3, as DNA: TGCGCCAGCAGCTGGACAACAGGGGGAAGGGAAGCTTTCTTT. Encoded protein: CASSWTTGGREAFF. The chain joins TRBV5-1 to TRBJ1-1; 8 bases agree with TRBD1. V shed 3 bases, J shed 8 bases, and the junction held 9 bases outside the gene matches. This CDR3 region has 14 residues. Germline assignment: CDR1 SGHRS and CDR2 YFSETQ.